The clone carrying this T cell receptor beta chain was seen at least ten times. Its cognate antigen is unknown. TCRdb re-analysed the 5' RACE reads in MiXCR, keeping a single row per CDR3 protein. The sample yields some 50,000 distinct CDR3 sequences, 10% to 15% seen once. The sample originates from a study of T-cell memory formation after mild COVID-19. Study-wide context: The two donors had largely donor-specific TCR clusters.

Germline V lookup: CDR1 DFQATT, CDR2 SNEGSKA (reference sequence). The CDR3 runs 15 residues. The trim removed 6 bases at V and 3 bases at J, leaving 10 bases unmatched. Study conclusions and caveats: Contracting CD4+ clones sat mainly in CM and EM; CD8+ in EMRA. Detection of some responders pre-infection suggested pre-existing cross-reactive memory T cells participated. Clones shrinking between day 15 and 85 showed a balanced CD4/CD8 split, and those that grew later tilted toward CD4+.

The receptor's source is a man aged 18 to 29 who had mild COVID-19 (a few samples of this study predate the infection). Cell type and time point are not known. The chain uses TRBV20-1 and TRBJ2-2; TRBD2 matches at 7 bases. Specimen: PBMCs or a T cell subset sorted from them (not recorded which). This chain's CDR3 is CSARRERGYTGELFF. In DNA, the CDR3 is TGCAGTGCCAGGCGAGAGCGGGGTTACACCGGGGAGCTGTTTTTT.